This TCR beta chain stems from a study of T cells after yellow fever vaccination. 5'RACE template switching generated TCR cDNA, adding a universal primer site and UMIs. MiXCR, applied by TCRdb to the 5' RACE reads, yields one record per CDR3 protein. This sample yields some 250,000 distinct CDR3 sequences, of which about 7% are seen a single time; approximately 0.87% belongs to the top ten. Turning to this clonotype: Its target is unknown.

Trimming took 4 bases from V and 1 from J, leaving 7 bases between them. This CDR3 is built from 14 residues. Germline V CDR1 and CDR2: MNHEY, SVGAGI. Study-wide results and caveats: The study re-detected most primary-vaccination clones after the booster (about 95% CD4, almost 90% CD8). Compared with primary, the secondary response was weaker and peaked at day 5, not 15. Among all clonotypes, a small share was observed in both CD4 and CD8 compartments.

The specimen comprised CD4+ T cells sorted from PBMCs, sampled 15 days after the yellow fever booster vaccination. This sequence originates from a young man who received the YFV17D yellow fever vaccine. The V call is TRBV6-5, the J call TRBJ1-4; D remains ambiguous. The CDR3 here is CASSSPRTNEKLFF. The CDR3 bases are TGTGCCAGCAGTTCCCCGAGAACTAATGAAAAACTGTTTTTT.